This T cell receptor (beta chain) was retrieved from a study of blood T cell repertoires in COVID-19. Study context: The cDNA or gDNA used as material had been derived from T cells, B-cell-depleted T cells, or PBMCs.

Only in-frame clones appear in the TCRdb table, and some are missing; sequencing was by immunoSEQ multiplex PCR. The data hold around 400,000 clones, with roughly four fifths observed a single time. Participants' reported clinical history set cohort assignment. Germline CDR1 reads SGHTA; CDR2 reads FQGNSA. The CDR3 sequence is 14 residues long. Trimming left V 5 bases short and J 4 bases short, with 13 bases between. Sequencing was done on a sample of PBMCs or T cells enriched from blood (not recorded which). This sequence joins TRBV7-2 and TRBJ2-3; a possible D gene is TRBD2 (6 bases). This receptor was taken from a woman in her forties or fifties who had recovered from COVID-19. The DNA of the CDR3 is TGTGCCAGCAGCACGATCGGGGGTGCAGATACGCAGTATTTT. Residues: CASSTIGGADTQYF.